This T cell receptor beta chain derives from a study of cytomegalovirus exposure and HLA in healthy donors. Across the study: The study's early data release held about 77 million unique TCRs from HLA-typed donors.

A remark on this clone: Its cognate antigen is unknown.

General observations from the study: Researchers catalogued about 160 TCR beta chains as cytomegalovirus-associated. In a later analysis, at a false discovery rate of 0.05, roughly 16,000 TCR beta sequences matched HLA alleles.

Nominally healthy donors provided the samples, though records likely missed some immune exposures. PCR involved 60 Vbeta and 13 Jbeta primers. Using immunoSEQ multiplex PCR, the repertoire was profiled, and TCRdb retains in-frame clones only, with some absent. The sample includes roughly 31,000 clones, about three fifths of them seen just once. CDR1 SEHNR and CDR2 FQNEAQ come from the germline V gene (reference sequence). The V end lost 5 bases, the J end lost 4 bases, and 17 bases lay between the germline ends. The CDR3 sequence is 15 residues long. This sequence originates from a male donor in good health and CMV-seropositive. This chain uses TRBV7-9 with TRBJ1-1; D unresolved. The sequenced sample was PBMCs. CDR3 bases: TGTGCCAGCAGCGGTACTCTCTGGGAGGGCACTGAAGCTTTCTTT. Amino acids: CASSGTLWEGTEAFF. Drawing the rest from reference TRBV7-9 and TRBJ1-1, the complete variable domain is DTGVSQNPRHKITKRGQNVTFRCDPISEHNRLYWYRQTLGQGPEFLTYFQNEAQLEKSRLLSDRFSAERPKGSFSTLEIQRTEQGDSAMYLCASSGTLWEGTEAFFGQGTRLTVV.